Below are 20 T cell receptor beta chains sequenced from a single sample in a study of T cell responses to AZD1222 COVID-19 vaccine (dated by TCRdb to about 2021). The library was generated by the immunoSEQ multiplex PCR assay. TCRdb stores this immuneACCESS table with in-frame sequences only. Part of the clones is absent; in the studies checked, under half of the shortfall reflects unresolved V genes, and no reason is known for the rest. The sample profile shows under 150,000 clones; approximately 92% of them were found once. About 3.8% of the sample belongs to the ten largest clones. Taken with the paper, the label for time point translates to: about 28 days (+/-7) after the second vaccine dose. Sample: peripheral blood, taken 28 days after the second AZD1222 dose. These TCRs come from an adult who received the AZD1222 COVID-19 vaccine.

The chain recombines TRBV28 with TRBJ2-7; D call uncertain. Germline assignment: CDR1 MDHEN and CDR2 SYDVKM. The CDR3 covers 12 residues. Trimming pared 5 bases from V and 6 bases from J, leaving 11 bases between. The CDR3 loop is CASSPSPPEQYF. CDR3 nucleotides: TGTGCCAGCAGTCCAAGTCCCCCCGAGCAGTACTTC.

The rearrangement joins TRBV30 to TRBJ1-5; D is perhaps TRBD1 (5 bases). Germline CDR1 reads GTSNPN; CDR2 reads SVGIG (reference sequence). The CDR3 loop spans 15 amino acids. The V and J ends lost 1 base and 1 base respectively, with 11 bases between them. The CDR3 region is CAWSALTASNQPQHF. The CDR3 DNA follows: TGTGCCTGGAGTGCACTGACAGCGAGCAATCAGCCCCAGCATTTT.

This chain links TRBV27 with TRBJ1-1; D remains ambiguous. Trimming cost V 7 bases and J 0 bases, with 3 bases left between them. The CDR3 length is 11 residues. Per the germline V gene, CDR1 is MNHEY and CDR2 is SMNVEV (reference sequence). CDR3 in amino acids: CASKLNTEAFF. The CDR3 nucleotides read TGTGCCAGCAAGTTGAACACTGAAGCTTTCTTT.

The rearrangement uses TRBV7-9 and TRBJ1-2; D uncertain. Per germline, CDR1 SEHNR and CDR2 FQNEAQ (reference sequence). Trimming took off 8 bases at V and 2 bases at J, with 6 bases between the two ends. The CDR3 has 11 residues. The DNA of the CDR3 is TGTGCCAGCGGACGGAACTATGGCTACACCTTC. Translation: CASGRNYGYTF.

The V call is TRBV24-1, the J call TRBJ2-1; TRBD2 agrees at 10 bases. The germline CDR1 and CDR2 sequences are KGHDR and SFDVKD. Trimming took 2 bases from V and 7 from J; bases not matched to a gene: 10. The CDR3 extends over 17 amino acids. In DNA, the CDR3 is TGTGCCACCAGTGATTCTCCGGGACTAGCGCCTGGGAATGAGCAGTTCTTC. Protein product: CATSDSPGLAPGNEQFF.

The chain couples TRBV10-1 to TRBJ2-1; maybe TRBD2 (6 bases). This CDR3 is built from 16 residues. CDR1 and CDR2 from the germline V gene are WNHNN and SYGVQD (reference sequence). Trimming left V 6 bases short and J 8 bases short, with 23 bases between. CDR3 region: CASSPTRTTVGYEQFF. The CDR3 nucleotides are TGCGCCAGCAGCCCGACTAGAACCACCGTCGGGTATGAGCAGTTCTTC.

The chain recombines TRBV29-1 with TRBJ2-2, with D possibly matching TRBD1 (5 bases). This CDR3 spans 14 amino acids. Trimming took off 4 bases at V and 0 bases at J, with 9 bases between the two ends. Per germline, CDR1 SQVTM and CDR2 ANQGSEA. The CDR3 region has the DNA TGCAGCGTTGGCCGGACAACGAACACCGGGGAGCTGTTTTTT. Its translation: CSVGRTTNTGELFF.

The chain employs TRBV30 and TRBJ1-1; D not certain. Deletions cut 1 base from V and 1 base from J, with 7 bases between. The length of the CDR3 is 13 residues. Germline V lookup: CDR1 GTSNPN, CDR2 SVGIG (reference sequence). The CDR3 reads CAWSDLGNTEAFF. The CDR3 DNA is TGTGCCTGGAGTGACCTTGGGAACACTGAAGCTTTCTTT.

This chain links TRBV19 with TRBJ1-2; a possible D gene is TRBD1 (5 bases). The V end lost 8 bases, the J end lost 4 bases, and 20 bases lay between the germline ends. Germline V lookup: CDR1 LNHDA, CDR2 SQIVND (reference sequence). CDR3 length equals 15 residues. CDR3 sequence reads: CASHSRGANIYGYTF. The CDR3 nucleotides read TGTGCCAGTCACTCGCGAGGGGCTAACATCTATGGCTACACCTTC. Filled out from reference TRBV19 and TRBJ1-2, the complete variable domain reads DGGITQSPKYLFRKEGQNVTLSCEQNLNHDAMYWYRQDPGQGLRLIYYSQIVNDFQKGDIAEGYSVSREKKESFPLTVTSAQKNPTAFYLCASHSRGANIYGYTFGSGTRLTVV.

This rearrangement joins TRBV12-3 or TRBV12-4 to TRBJ2-1; no clear D gene. The CDR3 contains 12 residues. V dropped 6 bases and J dropped 10 bases, with 13 bases sitting between them. The CDR3 coding sequence is TGTGCCAGCAGCCCTACGAAGGACGAGCAGTTCTTC. Amino acids: CASSPTKDEQFF.

J is TRBJ1-1 and V is TRBV29-1; 10 bases are shared with TRBD1. The CDR3 has 13 amino acids. Germline V lookup: CDR1 SQVTM, CDR2 ANQGSEA. Trimming took 6 bases from V and 4 from J; bases not matched to a gene: 5. The CDR3 loop reads CSVGQGIRTEAFF. The CDR3 nucleotides are TGCAGCGTGGGACAGGGGATCCGCACTGAAGCTTTCTTT.

The V gene is TRBV29-1, the J gene TRBJ2-2, with D unclear. V lost 4 bases and J 0 bases, leaving 12 bases between the germline ends. The CDR3 consists of 15 residues. Per the germline V gene, CDR1 is SQVTM and CDR2 is ANQGSEA. CDR3 residues: CSVVLGVSNTGELFF. DNA of the CDR3: TGCAGCGTTGTACTTGGGGTGTCGAACACCGGGGAGCTGTTTTTT.

V gene TRBV6-5 combines with J gene TRBJ1-4; no clear D. With 2 bases removed from V and 4 bases from J, the gap between germline ends came to 11 bases. The CDR3 loop spans 15 amino acids. CDR1 is MNHEY, CDR2 SVGAGI, per germline. CDR3 nucleotides: TGTGCCAGCAGTTACGAGGGCGGCGGTAATGAAAAACTGTTTTTT. This gives the protein CASSYEGGGNEKLFF.

The J gene is TRBJ1-5, the V gene TRBV28; possibly TRBD1 for D (6 bases). This CDR3 has 16 amino acids. The germline gives CDR1 MDHEN, CDR2 SYDVKM. V lost 2 bases and J lost 7, with 18 bases in between. The CDR3 here is CASSLGRTVISQPQHF. The CDR3 DNA reads as TGTGCCAGCAGTTTAGGTAGGACAGTGATAAGCCAGCCCCAGCATTTT.

This clone was counted a single time. The chain links TRBV7-9 to TRBJ1-1; the D is unclear. Trimming pared 6 bases from V and 1 base from J, leaving 9 bases between. Per the germline V gene, CDR1 is SEHNR and CDR2 is FQNEAQ (reference sequence). The CDR3 totals 13 residues. CDR3 sequence: CASSITENTEAFF. The CDR3 DNA follows: TGTGCCAGCAGTATCACAGAGAACACTGAAGCTTTCTTT.

The rearrangement joins TRBV5-1 to TRBJ2-7; TRBD1 is a possible D gene (5 bases). Germline loops: CDR1 SGHRS, CDR2 YFSETQ. The ends were cut back, 2 bases at V and 3 bases at J, with 15 bases in the middle. The length of the CDR3 is 15 residues. The CDR3 bases are TGCGCCAGCAGCTTAAGTTCGGACAAAGGCTACGAGCAGTACTTC. It is translated as CASSLSSDKGYEQYF.

Here the CDR3 reads CASSLRSFNEKLFF. For the CDR3, the DNA is TGTGCCAGCAGCTTACGGAGTTTTAATGAAAAACTGTTTTTT. The chain links TRBV7-2 to TRBJ1-4, with no clear D. The CDR3 extends over 14 amino acids. V was trimmed by 2 bases and J by 4 bases, leaving 8 bases between them. The V gene's germline CDR1 is SGHTA and CDR2 FQGNSA.

CDR3 sequence reads: CASSQVGVEQFF. In DNA form, the CDR3 reads TGCGCCAGCAGCCAAGTGGGTGTTGAGCAGTTCTTC. The chain uses TRBV4-1 and TRBJ2-1; D is ambiguous. V dropped 1 base and J dropped 9 bases, with 7 bases sitting between them. Germline assignment: CDR1 MGHRA and CDR2 YSYEKL. The CDR3 consists of 12 residues.

The V and J genes are TRBV13 and TRBJ2-7; 8 bases agree with TRBD2. The CDR3 runs 15 residues. V lost 5 bases, J lost 2 bases, and 8 bases stayed unmatched. Germline CDR1 and CDR2: PRHDT and FYEKMQ (reference sequence). The CDR3 bases are TGTGCCAGCAGCCAACTTAGCGGGACAACCTACGAGCAGTACTTC. It encodes CASSQLSGTTYEQYF.

The chain recombines TRBV6-6 with TRBJ2-6, with D perhaps TRBD2 (5 bases). This CDR3 has 16 residues. With 6 bases removed from V and 1 base from J, the gap between germline ends came to 13 bases. Germline V gene sequence: CDR1 MNHNY, CDR2 SVGAGI (reference sequence). DNA for the CDR3: TGTGCCAGCAGCCCGCCGGGGTATTCTGGGGCCAACGTCCTGACTTTC. As protein: CASSPPGYSGANVLTF.